This is a list of T cell receptor beta chains from one sample in a study of blood T cell repertoires in COVID-19. Method: immunoSEQ multiplex PCR; TCRdb's copy keeps in-frame clones and lacks some. The table shows about 250,000 clones, with approximately 86% occurring only once. The sequenced sample consisted of peripheral blood. All receptors come from an older woman with active or convalescent COVID-19. Each CDR3 is given with its conserved first and last residue. Each record gives: V gene, CDR3 length, J gene, CDR3 protein.

>TRBV11-2|15|TRBJ1-1
CASSFGTGEDTEAFF
>TRBV20-1|13|TRBJ1-5
CSASQGEYQPQHF
>TRBV5-1|18|TRBJ2-2
CASSPTPRTSGNTGELFF
>TRBV20-1|13|TRBJ1-6
CSASSGLESPLHF
>TRBV3-1/TRBV3-2|16|TRBJ1-2
CASSQALPGKQDGYTF
>TRBV18|12|TRBJ2-1
CASSPGGDEQFF
>TRBV2|14|TRBJ2-6
CASSLYSGANVLTF
>TRBV7-9|14|TRBJ2-3
CASSLGTNTDTQYF
>TRBV3-1/TRBV3-2|16|TRBJ1-2
CASSQVRDMDLYGYTF
>TRBV11-2|16|TRBJ1-1
CASSFSQTGWDTEAFF
>TRBV12-3/TRBV12-4|13|TRBJ1-1
CASSLALDTEAFF
>TRBV11-3|15|TRBJ2-3
CASSPRGGQGDTQYF
>TRBV7-9|13|TRBJ1-1
CASSISGRTEAFF
>TRBV6-5|15|TRBJ1-6
CASSQGSSYNSPLHF
>TRBV28|15|TRBJ1-1
CASSLLQAMNTEAFF
>TRBV6-1|16|TRBJ1-5
CASSVAGTGRDQPQHF
>TRBV5-1|11|TRBJ2-2
CASRSTGELFF
>TRBV4-2|16|TRBJ1-5
CASSQDRGISNQPQHF
>TRBV18|18|TRBJ2-3
CASSPLLIETGNAGTQYF
>TRBV11-2|14|TRBJ2-3
CASSLVRGTDTQYF
>TRBV7-2|14|TRBJ1-5
CASSQQGTRQPQHF
>TRBV27|18|TRBJ1-4
CASSFRNRDRGANEKLFF
>TRBV6-5|14|TRBJ2-2
CASSGQGGTGELFF
>TRBV7-2|17|TRBJ2-5
CASSLASGTLLEETQYF
>TRBV27|13|TRBJ1-5
CASSLRGNQPQHF
>TRBV18|17|TRBJ2-2
CASSRELAGANTGELFF
>TRBV28|12|TRBJ1-6
CASRPQGSPLHF
>TRBV20-1|15|TRBJ2-7
CSASTSGSFTYEQYF
>TRBV12-5|13|TRBJ2-7
CASGQGGGREQYF
>TRBV7-9|16|TRBJ1-3
CASSPKGGASGNTIYF
>TRBV28|15|TRBJ1-3
CASRSDRTSGNTIYF
>TRBV5-1|16|TRBJ2-1
CASSLDPGGLYNEQFF
>TRBV24-1|13|TRBJ2-7
CATSASGSYEQYF
>TRBV5-4|14|TRBJ2-1
CASSLGRGGGEQFF
>TRBV28|15|TRBJ1-6
CASSDESSYNSPLHF
>TRBV6-5|11|TRBJ2-1
CASSYRNEQFF
>TRBV28|15|TRBJ2-1
CASSLSGLAGNEQFF
>TRBV10-2|12|TRBJ1-6
CASRARDSPLHF
>TRBV6-5|16|TRBJ2-2
CASSYARTGNTGELFF
>TRBV27|19|TRBJ2-2
CASSLSPNYLAGDTGELFF
>TRBV7-3|14|TRBJ2-1
CASSLGLAGDEQFF
>TRBV5-1|12|TRBJ2-2
CASSSNTGELFF
>TRBV6-5|14|TRBJ2-5
CASKERGTQETQYF
>TRBV24-1|15|TRBJ1-5
CATSDLRQGSQPQHF
>TRBV19|16|TRBJ2-7
CASSRSSEVSSYEQYF
>TRBV11-2|15|TRBJ1-2
CASSLIQGPRDGYTF
>TRBV7-8|17|TRBJ2-4
CASSPTTVETAKNIQYF
>TRBV5-1|13|TRBJ2-3
CASSFPSTDTQYF
>TRBV29-1|13|TRBJ2-3
CSAKQGGADTQYF
>TRBV4-1|16|TRBJ1-1
CASSTRQGVMNTEAFF
>TRBV4-1|14|TRBJ2-1
CASSTGGGINEQFF
>TRBV19|14|TRBJ2-3
CASSSGEQTDTQYF
>TRBV19|15|TRBJ2-3
CASSIDRGQGDTQYF
>TRBV7-8|16|TRBJ2-1
CASSLGGPGTGSEQFF
>TRBV19|15|TRBJ2-5
CASNRGVRLGETQYF
>TRBV5-1|13|TRBJ2-3
CADSGGGADTQYF
>TRBV29-1|13|TRBJ2-3
CSYGRVGTDTQYF
>TRBV7-9|14|TRBJ2-2
CASSLQGTTGELFF
>TRBV6-5|14|TRBJ1-2
CASLGQGTLYGYTF
>TRBV30|15|TRBJ1-3
CAWRQTISSGNTIYF